The 27 T cell receptor beta chains below were found in one sample sequenced in a study of cytomegalovirus exposure and HLA in healthy donors. The PCR ran on 60 Vbeta and 13 Jbeta primers. Only in-frame clones appear in the TCRdb table, and some are missing; sequencing was by immunoSEQ multiplex PCR. The sample table includes about 67,000 clones. Specimen: PBMCs. The receptors were gathered from a boy between 5 and 17 years old in good health and CMV-seronegative.

With respect to this clone: One junction end does not reproduce the germline sequence, and a read error may be involved. The J gene is TRBJ1-1, the V gene TRBV6-1; 8 bases line up with TRBD1. Looked up from germline, CDR1 is MNHNS and CDR2 is SASEGT. This CDR3 is 15 amino acids long. CDR3 residues: CASREDRGRYTEAFF. The CDR3 DNA sequence: TGTGCCAGCAGGGAAGACAGGGGTAGGTACACTGAAGCTTTCTTT.

The chain links TRBV5-1 to TRBJ2-7, with 8 bases that match TRBD1. Germline V lookup: CDR1 SGHRS, CDR2 YFSETQ. J gave up 5 bases and V 0 bases, and 4 bases lay outside the gene matches. The CDR3 consists of 14 residues. The CDR3 nucleotides read TGCGCCAGCAGCTTGGATGGACAGGGAGACGAGCAGTACTTC. Amino acids: CASSLDGQGDEQYF.

The V gene is TRBV14, the J gene TRBJ2-7, with unresolved D. The V end was cut by 4 bases, the J end by 3 bases, with 13 bases between. The CDR3 runs 14 residues. The germline gives CDR1 SGHDN, CDR2 FVKESK. The CDR3 region has the DNA TGTGCCAGCAGCCCAGAACACAAAGACTACGAGCAGTACTTC. This encodes CASSPEHKDYEQYF.

The J gene is TRBJ2-7, the V gene TRBV9; the match to TRBD1 covers 8 bases. Trimming cost V 3 bases and J 2 bases; bases outside gene matches: 4. Germline CDR1 is SGDLS and CDR2 is YYNGEE. The CDR3 contains 14 residues. CDR3 sequence (DNA): TGTGCCAGCAGCGACGGACAGGGTACCTACGAGCAGTACTTC. It codes for CASSDGQGTYEQYF.

The chain uses TRBV7-2 and TRBJ1-1, with no clear D. Per the germline V gene, CDR1 is SGHTA and CDR2 is FQGNSA. Trimming pared 4 bases from V and 5 bases from J, leaving 20 bases between. CDR3 length: 16 residues. CDR3 nucleotides: TGTGCCAGCAGCTACACGGGAGGAGCGAGTGGGACTGAAGCTTTCTTT. It codes for CASSYTGGASGTEAFF.

The J gene is TRBJ1-2, the V gene TRBV27, with 8 bases that match TRBD1. Per the germline V gene, CDR1 is MNHEY and CDR2 is SMNVEV (reference sequence). The CDR3 is 12 amino acids. V gave up 6 bases and J gave up 4 bases; unmatched junction bases: 1. The CDR3 protein is CASRTGAYGYTF. CDR3 nucleotide sequence: TGTGCCAGCAGGACAGGGGCCTATGGCTACACCTTC.

Comments on this clone: The sample has other DNA sequences that encode this CDR3 too. The chain is built from TRBV2 and TRBJ2-7, with TRBD2 matching over 15 bases. With 6 bases clipped from V and 4 bases from J, the junction kept 10 bases outside the gene matches. The CDR3 is 17 amino acids. Per the germline V gene, CDR1 is SNHLY and CDR2 is FYNNEI. This CDR3 is CASRPGLAGGAGYEQYF. CDR3 coding DNA: TGTGCCAGCAGGCCAGGACTAGCGGGAGGGGCCGGGTACGAGCAGTACTTC.

V usage is TRBV5-5 and J usage is TRBJ2-2; D not resolved. The germline V gene has CDR1 SGHKS and CDR2 YYEKEE (reference sequence). V was pared by 4 bases and J by 2 bases, with 12 bases between. The CDR3 totals 15 residues. CDR3 DNA sequence: TGTGCCAGCAGCCCGGCCGACTTTAACACCGGGGAGCTGTTTTTT. Encoded protein: CASSPADFNTGELFF.

V usage is TRBV4-1 and J usage is TRBJ1-2; 8 bases are shared with TRBD1. J was trimmed by 7 bases and V by 1 base; bases with no gene match: 11. The CDR3 loop spans 16 amino acids. From germline, CDR1 is MGHRA and CDR2 YSYEKL. CDR3 nucleotide sequence: TGCGCCAGCAGCCAAGTTAATGCGGACAGGGTTATTGGCTACACCTTC. Protein sequence: CASSQVNADRVIGYTF.

The chain has TRBV29-1 and TRBJ1-2; TRBD1 matches at 8 bases. Trimming removed 6 bases from V and 8 bases from J; junction bases left unmatched: 11. CDR1 SQVTM and CDR2 ANQGSEA come from the germline V gene. The CDR3 is made up of 13 amino acids. The CDR3 is CSVDRGSEGGYTF. In DNA, the CDR3 is TGCAGCGTCGACAGGGGTAGTGAGGGAGGCTACACCTTC.

Remarks on this clone: The sample has other DNA sequences that encode this CDR3 too. V usage is TRBV27 and J usage is TRBJ1-1, with D perhaps TRBD1 (5 bases). Trimming removed 7 bases from V and 3 bases from J, with 9 bases in between. Germline assignment: CDR1 MNHEY and CDR2 SMNVEV (reference sequence). The CDR3 extends over 12 amino acids. This chain's CDR3 is CASKDSYTEAFF. DNA for the CDR3: TGTGCCAGCAAAGACAGTTACACTGAAGCTTTCTTT.

The V gene is TRBV7-3, the J gene TRBJ1-1; D remains ambiguous. V dropped 3 bases and J dropped 1 base, with 18 bases sitting between them. The CDR3 length is 17 residues. CDR1 is SGHTA and CDR2 is FQGTGA in the germline V gene. The CDR3 reads CASSFTPSRHANTEAFF. CDR3 sequence (DNA): TGTGCCAGCAGCTTCACTCCCTCCCGACACGCGAACACTGAAGCTTTCTTT.

The chain is built from TRBV7-7 and TRBJ2-1, with 7 bases fitting TRBD1. Trimming at V came to 5 bases and at J to 5 bases, leaving 0 bases not matched to a gene. Looked up from germline, CDR1 is SSHAT and CDR2 is FNYEAQ (reference sequence). The CDR3 sequence is 12 residues long. CDR3 coding DNA: TGTGCCAGCAGCACAGGGGACAATGAGCAGTTCTTC. Amino acid sequence: CASSTGDNEQFF.

This rearrangement joins TRBV6-6 to TRBJ2-7; tentative D call: TRBD1 (7 bases). V gave up 2 bases and J gave up 6 bases, with 11 bases separating them. The CDR3 loop spans 13 amino acids. Germline CDR1 is MNHNY and CDR2 is SVGAGI (reference sequence). In DNA, the CDR3 is TGTGCCAGCAGTTACCCGCAGGGGGGCGAGCAGTACTTC. Translation gives CASSYPQGGEQYF.

This chain uses TRBV5-4 with TRBJ2-3, with TRBD2 matching 9 bases. V trimming: 6 bases; J trimming: 6 bases; junction bases outside the gene matches: 5. From germline, CDR1 is SGHNT and CDR2 YYREEE (reference sequence). The CDR3 is 13 amino acids. CDR3 bases: TGTGCCAGCAAAGATACTAGCGGGGATACGCAGTATTTT. Protein product: CASKDTSGDTQYF.

The V and J genes are TRBV5-6 and TRBJ2-2; possible D gene TRBD2, 6 bases. The CDR3 extends over 13 amino acids. Trimming removed 4 bases at V and 8 bases at J, with 12 bases between. Germline V gene lookup returns CDR1 SGHDT and CDR2 YYEEEE. The CDR3 loop reads CASSGAGRGELFF. In DNA form, the CDR3 reads TGTGCCAGCAGCGGCGCGGGACGGGGGGAGCTGTTTTTT.

The J gene is TRBJ1-2, the V gene TRBV5-4; D remains ambiguous. With 4 bases removed from V and 7 bases from J, the gap between germline ends came to 14 bases. Per germline, CDR1 SGHNT and CDR2 YYREEE (reference sequence). The CDR3 loop spans 13 amino acids. CDR3 sequence (DNA): TGTGCCAGCAGCCCTAGCCCAACGGGTGGCTACACCTTC. As protein: CASSPSPTGGYTF.

The chain couples TRBV6-1 to TRBJ2-7; 7 bases are a match to TRBD1. The CDR3 is made up of 14 amino acids. V trimming: 8 bases; J trimming: 4 bases; junction bases outside the gene matches: 11. Germline CDR1 MNHNS, CDR2 SASEGT. The CDR3 sequence is CASGVNRGGYEQYF. In nucleotides, the CDR3 is TGTGCCAGCGGCGTCAACAGGGGTGGATACGAGCAGTACTTC.

The chain combines TRBV6-5 with TRBJ2-3; TRBD1 agrees at 8 bases. Germline CDR1 is MNHEY and CDR2 is SVGAGI. This CDR3 spans 13 amino acids. Losses at the gene ends were 11 bases for V and 5 bases for J; bases not matched to a gene: 9. This chain's CDR3 is CACSLRGLDTQYF. The CDR3 bases are TGTGCCTGCTCACTCAGGGGGCTAGATACGCAGTATTTT.

This chain uses TRBV27 with TRBJ1-5; 9 bases are a match to TRBD1. The germline CDR1 and CDR2 sequences are MNHEY and SMNVEV (reference sequence). With V trimmed by 1 base and J by 6 bases, 4 bases remained unmatched. The CDR3 consists of 15 residues. The CDR3 spells CASSLLAGQGQPQHF. The DNA for the CDR3 is TGTGCCAGCAGTTTATTGGCGGGACAGGGTCAGCCCCAGCATTTT.

The V and J genes are TRBV19 and TRBJ1-2; the D gene is possibly TRBD1 (5 bases). The CDR3 is 15 residues long. V lost 5 bases and J lost 8, with 21 bases in between. CDR1 and CDR2 from the germline V gene are LNHDA and SQIVND (reference sequence). The CDR3 DNA sequence: TGTGCCAGTAGTGAGGTTCAGGGTGGGAGGCGAGGCTACACCTTC. Translated, it gives CASSEVQGGRRGYTF.

The rearrangement links TRBV14 to TRBJ1-1; D is unclear. The CDR3 sequence is 14 residues long. The V gene's germline CDR1 is SGHDN and CDR2 FVKESK. V dropped 1 base and J dropped 4 bases, with 10 bases sitting between them. The CDR3 nucleotides read TGTGCCAGCAGCCAAGTGGAGGGTAGCACTGAAGCTTTCTTT. This sequence encodes CASSQVEGSTEAFF.

The chain couples TRBV5-1 to TRBJ2-7; D call uncertain. Trimming pared 0 bases from V and 3 bases from J, leaving 7 bases between. Germline CDR1 SGHRS, CDR2 YFSETQ. This CDR3 region has 13 residues. The CDR3 DNA sequence: TGCGCCAGCAGCTTGGATGGCTTCTACGAGCAGTACTTC. Translating gives CASSLDGFYEQYF.

V usage is TRBV5-4 and J usage is TRBJ1-1; D gene unclear. This CDR3 has 14 residues. V was shortened by 2 bases and J by 4 bases, with 12 bases between the two germline ends. Germline CDR1 reads SGHNT; CDR2 reads YYREEE (reference sequence). The CDR3 region has the DNA TGTGCCAGCAGCTTTTGGGGAGGGAGCACTGAAGCTTTCTTT. This codes for CASSFWGGSTEAFF.

The chain combines TRBV4-3 with TRBJ1-1, with TRBD1 as a possible D gene (5 bases). The CDR3 extends over 13 amino acids. Germline CDR1 and CDR2: LGHNA and YSLEER. V lost 0 bases and J 8 bases, leaving 10 bases between the germline ends. The DNA of the CDR3 is TGCGCCAGCAGCCAAGATAGGGGCAGCGAAGCTTTCTTT. Translation gives CASSQDRGSEAFF.

V is TRBV2 and J is TRBJ1-5; D unresolved. Germline CDR1 is SNHLY and CDR2 is FYNNEI. CDR3 length equals 15 residues. With 3 bases removed from V and 7 bases from J, the gap between germline ends came to 16 bases. CDR3 coding DNA: TGTGCCAGCAGTGAGCCGGGAAGGAACGTACAGCCCCAGCATTTT. This translates into CASSEPGRNVQPQHF.

The chain couples TRBV18 to TRBJ1-2; a weak D match, TRBD1 (5 bases). Germline V CDR1 and CDR2: KGHSH, LQKENI. The V and J ends lost 3 bases and 3 bases respectively, with 11 bases between them. The CDR3 is made up of 14 amino acids. The CDR3 coding sequence is TGTGCCAGCTCACCCTCCGGAGGGGACTATGGCTACACCTTC. Protein product: CASSPSGGDYGYTF.